This entry lists 21 T cell receptor beta chains sequenced from one sample in a study of cytomegalovirus exposure and HLA in healthy donors (dated by TCRdb to about 2017). The protocol used for the library was the immunoSEQ multiplex PCR assay. For the multiplex PCR, a mixture combining 60 forward primers for TCR Vbeta segments and 13 reverse primers for TCR Jbeta segments was used. Imported from immuneACCESS, the table was reduced by TCRdb to in-frame sequences with V and J called. These copies leave out some clones; in studies compared against another copy, an unresolved V gene accounts for under half, and the cause of the remainder is not known. This sample gives more than 100,000 clones in total; about four fifths of them show up just once. The ten biggest clones cover less than 1.1% of the sample. What was sequenced was PBMCs. Receptors originate from a male donor in good health and CMV-seronegative.

The chain combines TRBV29-1 with TRBJ1-1; D unclear. Trimming shortened V by 3 bases and J by 7 bases, and 15 bases separated the two germline ends. This CDR3 has 13 residues. Germline CDR1 SQVTM, CDR2 ANQGSEA. The CDR3 protein is CSVDPRPGGEAFF. In nucleotides, the CDR3 is TGCAGCGTTGATCCCCGCCCCGGTGGTGAAGCTTTCTTT.

This rearrangement joins TRBV9 to TRBJ1-2, with D tentatively TRBD1 (6 bases). The CDR3 spans 13 residues. Trimming shortened V by 6 bases and J by 4 bases, and 13 bases separated the two germline ends. CDR1 is SGDLS, CDR2 YYNGEE, per germline. The CDR3 reads CASTKETGYGYTF. The CDR3 nucleotides read TGTGCCAGCACAAAGGAGACAGGCTATGGCTACACCTTC.

The CDR3 loop reads CASSLGAPRADSPLHF. The CDR3 DNA is TGCGCCAGCAGCCTGGGGGCGCCGAGGGCGGATTCACCCCTCCACTTT. The chain combines TRBV5-1 with TRBJ1-6; tentatively, D is TRBD1 (6 bases). Trimming removed 4 bases from V and 8 bases from J, with 19 bases in between. In germline, CDR1 is SGHRS, CDR2 YFSETQ. The CDR3 is made up of 16 amino acids.

The chain links TRBV27 to TRBJ2-3; weak D call: TRBD2 (7 bases). Trimming removed 7 bases at V and 2 bases at J, with 13 bases between. This CDR3 has 14 residues. Germline-derived CDR1 and CDR2 are MNHEY and SMNVEV (reference sequence). The CDR3 bases are TGTGCCAGCAATGGGGGGGGCCACACAGATACGCAGTATTTT. Its protein is CASNGGGHTDTQYF.

CDR3 in amino acids: CASSLAGGFTGELFF. The CDR3 DNA follows: TGTGCCAGCAGCCTAGCGGGGGGTTTCACCGGGGAGCTGTTTTTT. The chain joins TRBV4-2 to TRBJ2-2; 10 bases match TRBD2. This CDR3 has 15 residues. The J segment lost 4 bases and the V segment lost 4 bases, leaving 3 bases of the junction unmatched. Germline V CDR1 and CDR2: LGHNA, YNFKEQ.

A note on this clone: The germline gene is not matched at one end of the junction; a read error may be the cause. The V and J genes are TRBV7-9 and TRBJ2-7, with D unclear. The CDR3 extends over 11 amino acids. From germline, CDR1 is SEHNR and CDR2 FQNEAQ (reference sequence). This CDR3 is CSSSSSYEQYF. In nucleotides, the CDR3 is TGTTCCAGCAGCTCATCCTACGAGCAGTACTTC.

The chain carries TRBV6-5 and TRBJ1-6; 9 positions match TRBD1. The CDR3 runs to 14 residues. Germline CDR1 reads MNHEY; CDR2 reads SVGAGI. The J segment lost 9 bases and the V segment lost 5 bases, leaving 5 bases of the junction unmatched. CDR3: CASSEGTGTSPLHF. CDR3 DNA sequence: TGTGCCAGCAGTGAAGGGACAGGGACTTCACCCCTCCACTTT.

The V call is TRBV14, the J call TRBJ2-7; 8 nucleotides agree with TRBD1. The CDR3 has 14 amino acids. V gave up 4 bases and J gave up 4 bases; unmatched junction bases: 6. Germline V gene lookup returns CDR1 SGHDN and CDR2 FVKESK. Here the CDR3 DNA reads TGTGCCAGCAGCCGACCGGGACAGGTATACGAGCAGTACTTC. Amino acids: CASSRPGQVYEQYF.

This chain uses TRBV11-3 with TRBJ2-1; TRBD1 matches 7 bases. The V and J ends lost 2 bases and 8 bases, in that order; junction bases with no gene match: 21. The CDR3 runs to 19 residues. Germline CDR1 is SGHNT and CDR2 is YENEEA. The CDR3 coding sequence is TGTGCCAGCAGCTTATTTACACACGGGTTAGGGGGCCGTGGGGATGAGCAGTTCTTC. Translating it yields CASSLFTHGLGGRGDEQFF.

The V gene is TRBV6-6, the J gene TRBJ1-2; D gene ambiguous. V was clipped by 6 bases and J by 4 bases, with 9 bases between them. This CDR3 region has 12 residues. Per the germline V gene, CDR1 is MNHNY and CDR2 is SVGAGI (reference sequence). CDR3 DNA sequence: TGTGCCAGCAGCCCCTCGTCCTATGGCTACACCTTC. Translating gives CASSPSSYGYTF.

In its sample, this clone was seen once. V and J are TRBV7-9 and TRBJ2-1, with TRBD1 identical over 7 bases. This CDR3 spans 15 amino acids. From germline, CDR1 is SEHNR and CDR2 FQNEAQ (reference sequence). The junction had 0 bases not matched to a gene; V was cut back by 1 base and J by 0 bases. CDR3 sequence (DNA): TGTGCCAGCAGCTTAGGGGACAGCTCCTACAATGAGCAGTTCTTC. This gives the protein CASSLGDSSYNEQFF.

The J gene is TRBJ1-5, the V gene TRBV7-2; TRBD1 agrees at 7 bases. Germline V gene data show CDR1 as SGHTA and CDR2 as FQGNSA. The ends lost 2 bases at V and 2 bases at J; junction bases unmatched: 9. The CDR3 runs 17 residues. The chain's CDR3 is CASSLRAGGYGNQPQHF. The DNA for the CDR3 is TGTGCCAGCAGCTTAAGGGCAGGGGGTTACGGCAATCAGCCCCAGCATTTT.

The chain has TRBV4-1 and TRBJ1-3; TRBD1 might be the D (6 bases). Germline CDR1 reads MGHRA; CDR2 reads YSYEKL. V lost 4 bases and J lost 0, with 13 bases in between. The CDR3 totals 16 residues. The CDR3 here is CASSPPDRVSGNTIYF. The CDR3 coding sequence is TGCGCCAGCAGCCCCCCGGACAGAGTCTCTGGAAACACCATATATTTT.

The chain is built from TRBV5-1 and TRBJ1-2, with 9 bases matching TRBD1. The CDR3 has 15 amino acids. Germline lookup yields CDR1 SGHRS and CDR2 YFSETQ. After removal of 7 bases from V and 0 bases from J, the junction contained 7 bases not matched to a gene. CDR3 region: CASATRQGANYGYTF. Written as DNA, the CDR3 is TGCGCCAGCGCTACACGACAGGGGGCTAACTATGGCTACACCTTC.

The chain joins TRBV30 to TRBJ1-5; 8 nucleotides line up with TRBD1. Per germline, CDR1 GTSNPN and CDR2 SVGIG (reference sequence). The CDR3 contains 15 residues. The V gene end was trimmed by 2 bases and the J gene end by 3 bases; junction bases not matched to a gene: 6. For the CDR3, the DNA is TGTGCCTGGAGTACCGGACAGGGATCCAATCAGCCCCAGCATTTT. As protein: CAWSTGQGSNQPQHF.

V gene TRBV7-2 combines with J gene TRBJ1-2; 7 nucleotides agree with TRBD1. Germline CDR1 and CDR2: SGHTA and FQGNSA. This CDR3 contains 15 residues. V was pared by 5 bases and J by 2 bases, with 8 bases of the junction left unmatched. The CDR3 here is CASSLFGTENYGYTF. The CDR3 coding sequence is TGTGCCAGCAGCCTCTTCGGGACAGAGAACTATGGCTACACCTTC.

J is TRBJ1-1 and V is TRBV7-2; 8 nucleotides line up with TRBD1. This CDR3 has 16 residues. The trim removed 4 bases at V and 6 bases at J, leaving 13 bases unmatched. Germline loops: CDR1 SGHTA, CDR2 FQGNSA. CDR3 bases: TGTGCCAGCAGCTCATCTGGACAGGGATTAGGGGCTGAAGCTTTCTTT. This gives the protein CASSSSGQGLGAEAFF.

The rearrangement joins TRBV13 to TRBJ2-3; 8 nucleotides agree with TRBD1. The CDR3 has 16 amino acids. J lost 4 bases, V lost 4 bases, and 10 bases had no gene match. CDR1 and CDR2 (germline): PRHDT, FYEKMQ (reference sequence). The CDR3 reads CASSSNSGQDADTQYF. In DNA, the CDR3 is TGTGCCAGCAGCTCTAACTCGGGACAGGATGCAGATACGCAGTATTTT.

The chain has TRBV18 and TRBJ1-5, with D maybe TRBD1 (5 bases). Trimming removed 6 bases from V and 4 bases from J, with 19 bases in between. The CDR3 is 16 amino acids. Germline V CDR1 and CDR2: KGHSH, LQKENI. The DNA of the CDR3 is TGTGCCAGCTCTAGCGGTGTGCAGGGAGGAAATCAGCCCCAGCATTTT. Encoded protein: CASSSGVQGGNQPQHF.

This chain connects TRBV27 to TRBJ2-7; TRBD1 agrees at 9 bases. With 3 bases clipped from V and 2 bases from J, the junction kept 5 bases outside the gene matches. The CDR3 loop spans 15 amino acids. The germline V gene has CDR1 MNHEY and CDR2 SMNVEV (reference sequence). The chain's CDR3 is CASSLVGTGTYEQYF. CDR3 DNA: TGTGCCAGCAGTTTGGTGGGGACAGGGACCTACGAGCAGTACTTC.

This clone turned up a few times. The chain has TRBV7-3 and TRBJ2-1, with 8 bases fitting TRBD2. Germline loops: CDR1 SGHTA, CDR2 FQGTGA. The CDR3 contains 13 residues. Trimming took 3 bases from V and 7 from J; bases not matched to a gene: 2. CDR3: CASSFQRGNEQFF. CDR3 DNA sequence: TGTGCCAGCAGCTTCCAGCGGGGGAATGAGCAGTTCTTC.